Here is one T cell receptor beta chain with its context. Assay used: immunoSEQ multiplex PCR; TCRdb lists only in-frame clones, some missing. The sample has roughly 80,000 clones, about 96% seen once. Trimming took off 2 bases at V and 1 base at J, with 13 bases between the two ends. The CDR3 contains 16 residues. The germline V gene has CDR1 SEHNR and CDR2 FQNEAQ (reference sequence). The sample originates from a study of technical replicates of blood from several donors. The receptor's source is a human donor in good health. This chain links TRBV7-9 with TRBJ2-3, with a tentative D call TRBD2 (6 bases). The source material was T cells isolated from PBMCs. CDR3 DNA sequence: TGTGCCAGCAGCTTATACCCGGGGGATGGCACAGATACGCAGTATTTT. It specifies CASSLYPGDGTDTQYF. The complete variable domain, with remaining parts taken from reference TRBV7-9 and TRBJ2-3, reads DTGVSQNPRHKITKRGQNVTFRCDPISEHNRLYWYRQTLGQGPEFLTYFQNEAQLEKSRLLSDRFSAERPKGSFSTLEIQRTEQGDSAMYLCASSLYPGDGTDTQYFGPGTRLTVL.